The source of this TCR beta chain is a study of T-cell memory formation after mild COVID-19 (dated by TCRdb to about 2021). Describing the broader study: Most TCR sequence clusters were specific to one of the two donors. T-cell clones expanding and contracting after mild COVID-19 in a couple of donors were tracked by longitudinal TCRalpha and TCRbeta repertoire sequencing. Two young, previously healthy adult volunteers made up the cohort, one male and one female.

Of note for this clonotype: This clone's antigen is unknown. No base quality information exists; no much larger clone differs at one position.

Trimmed from V: 5 bases; trimmed from J: 1 base; junction bases lacking a gene match: 4. From cysteine to phenylalanine, the CDR3 is 15 amino acids long. This entry keeps only the CDR3 DNA: 45 bases, framed from base 1. For CDR1 and CDR2, the germline V gene lists MGHRA and YSYEKL. On the study overall, not on this receptor specifically: Some responding clones were detected in pre-infection memory, suggesting pre-existing cross-reactive memory T cells joined the SARS-CoV-2 response. Whether the second-wave clones peaking on day 37 were SARS-CoV-2 specific was not confirmed. Clones contracting from day 15 to 85 had balanced CD4/CD8 phenotypes, while a second wave expanding from day 15 to 37 was biased towards CD4+. Only a couple of mild cases were covered in the study, and larger cohorts including severe cases with pre-infection samples were considered necessary. Contracting CD4+ clones were located mainly in the CM and EM memory subsets, whereas CD8+ clones were found to be enriched in EMRA.

PBMCs were isolated by Ficoll-Paque density gradient centrifugation. TCRdb records Illumina NovaSeq 6000 as the sequencer. TCRalpha and TCRbeta cDNA libraries were built by 5'RACE with constant-segment primers, adding sample barcodes and unique molecular identifiers. RNA was extracted from every sample with Trizol reagent. Amplification of the libraries took two PCR steps, and the second step added a second sample barcode plus Illumina TruSeq adapters. Libraries were sequenced on an Illumina NovaSeq with 2 x 150 bp paired-end reads. Per the source publication's procedure: Reads were demultiplexed and collapsed into UMI-guided consensus sequences with migec v1.2.7. With mixcr v2.1.11, UMI consensuses were aligned to TRA and TRB V and J templates and assembled into clonotypes. A clonotype was counted as expanded or contracted only if both edgeR and NoisET called the change significant, with noise models trained on biological replicates. For edgeR calls, the thresholds were a false discovery rate-adjusted p below 0.01 and a log2 fold-change of 1. As an exploratory analysis of dynamics, PCA with hierarchical clustering was applied to max-normalized trajectories of the 1000 most abundant clonotypes. The CD4 or CD8 phenotype of responding clones was assigned using the separately sequenced CD4+ and CD8+ repertoires. In-frame beta chains were kept once TCRdb had trimmed the public reads at Q25 with fastp and called clones with MiXCR. Duplicate CDR3 protein sequences are folded into a single record with the most common DNA and genes. The V and J calls and clone size are TCRdb's, not the authors'. For this sample there are around 440,000 distinct CDR3 sequences; about 18% appear just once. More than 9% of the sample lies in the top ten.

In this chain, TRBV4-1 is recombined with TRBJ2-5; the central 10 bases match TRBD2. The sequencing sample was made of PBMCs or a T cell subset sorted from them (not recorded which). The receptor comes from an adult woman who had mild COVID-19 (a few samples of this study predate the infection). The sample titles of this study are shuffled in the database, so cell type and time point are left out; the donor was told from shared clones. DNA sequence: TGCGCCAGCAGCTGGACTAGCGGACCCCAAGAGACCCAGTACTTC. The encoded protein is CASSWTSGPQETQYF.